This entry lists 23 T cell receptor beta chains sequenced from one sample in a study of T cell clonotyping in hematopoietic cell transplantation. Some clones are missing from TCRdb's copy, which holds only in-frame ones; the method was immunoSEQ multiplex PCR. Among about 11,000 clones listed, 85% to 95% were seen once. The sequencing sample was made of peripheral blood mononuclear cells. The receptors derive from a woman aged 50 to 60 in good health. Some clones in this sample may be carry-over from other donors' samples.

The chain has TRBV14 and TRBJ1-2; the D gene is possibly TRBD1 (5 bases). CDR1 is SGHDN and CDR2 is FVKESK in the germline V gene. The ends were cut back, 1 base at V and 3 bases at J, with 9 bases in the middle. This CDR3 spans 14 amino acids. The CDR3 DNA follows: TGTGCCAGCAGCCAAGGTTCAGGGTACTATGGCTACACCTTC. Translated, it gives CASSQGSGYYGYTF.

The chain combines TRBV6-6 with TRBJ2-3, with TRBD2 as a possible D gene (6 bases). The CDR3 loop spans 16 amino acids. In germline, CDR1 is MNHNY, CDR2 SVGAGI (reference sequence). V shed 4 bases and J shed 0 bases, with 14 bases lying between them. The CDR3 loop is CASSSRTKASTDTQYF. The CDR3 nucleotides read TGTGCCAGCAGTTCGCGGACTAAAGCTAGCACAGATACGCAGTATTTT.

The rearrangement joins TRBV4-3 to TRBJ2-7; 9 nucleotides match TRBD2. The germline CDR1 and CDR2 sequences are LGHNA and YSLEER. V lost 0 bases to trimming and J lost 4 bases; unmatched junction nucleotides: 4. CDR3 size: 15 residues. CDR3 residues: CASSQDSSGGYEQYF. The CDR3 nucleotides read TGCGCCAGCAGCCAAGATTCCAGCGGGGGGTACGAGCAGTACTTC.

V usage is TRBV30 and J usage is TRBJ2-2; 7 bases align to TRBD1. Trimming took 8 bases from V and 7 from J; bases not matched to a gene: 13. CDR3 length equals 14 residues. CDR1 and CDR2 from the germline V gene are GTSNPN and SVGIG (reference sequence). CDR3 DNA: TGTGCCCTACGACAGGGTTGGGTAGGCGGGGAGCTGTTTTTT. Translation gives CALRQGWVGGELFF.

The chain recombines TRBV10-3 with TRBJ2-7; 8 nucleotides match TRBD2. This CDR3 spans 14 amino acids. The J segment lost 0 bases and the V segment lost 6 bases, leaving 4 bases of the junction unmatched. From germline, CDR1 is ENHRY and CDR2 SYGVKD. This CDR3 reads CAIRLSGASYEQYF. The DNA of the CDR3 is TGTGCCATCAGACTTAGCGGGGCCTCCTACGAGCAGTACTTC.

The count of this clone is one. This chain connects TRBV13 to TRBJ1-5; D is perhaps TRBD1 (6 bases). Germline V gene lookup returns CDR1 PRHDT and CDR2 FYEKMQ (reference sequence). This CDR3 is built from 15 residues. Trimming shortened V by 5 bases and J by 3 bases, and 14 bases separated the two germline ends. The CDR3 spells CASSEKQGHNQPQHF. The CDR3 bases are TGTGCCAGCAGCGAGAAACAGGGTCACAATCAGCCCCAGCATTTT.

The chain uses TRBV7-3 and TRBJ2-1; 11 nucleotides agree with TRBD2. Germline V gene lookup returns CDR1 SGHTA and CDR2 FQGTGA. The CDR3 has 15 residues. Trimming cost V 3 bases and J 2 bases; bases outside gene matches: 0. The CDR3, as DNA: TGTGCCAGCAGCTTTAGCGGGGGGGCCTACAATGAGCAGTTCTTC. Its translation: CASSFSGGAYNEQFF.

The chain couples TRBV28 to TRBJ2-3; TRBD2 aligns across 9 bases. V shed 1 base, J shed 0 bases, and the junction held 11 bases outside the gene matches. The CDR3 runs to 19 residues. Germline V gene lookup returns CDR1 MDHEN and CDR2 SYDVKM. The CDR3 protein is CASSLYSSGAPTSTDTQYF. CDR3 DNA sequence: TGTGCCAGCAGTTTATATTCTAGCGGGGCCCCTACTAGCACAGATACGCAGTATTTT.

The CDR3 DNA reads TGTGCCAGCTCACCAGACAGGACTGGACTCGAGCAGTACTTC. This gives the protein CASSPDRTGLEQYF. This chain uses TRBV18 with TRBJ2-7; D may be TRBD1 (6 bases). CDR1 is KGHSH and CDR2 is LQKENI in the germline V gene. The CDR3 is 14 residues long. Trimming took 2 bases from V and 6 from J, leaving 14 bases between them.

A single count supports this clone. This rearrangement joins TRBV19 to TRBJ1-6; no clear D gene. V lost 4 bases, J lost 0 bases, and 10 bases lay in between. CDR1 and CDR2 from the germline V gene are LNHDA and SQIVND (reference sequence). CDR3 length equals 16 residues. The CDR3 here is CASSRGVGSYNSPLHF. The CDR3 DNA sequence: TGTGCCAGTAGTAGGGGAGTTGGCTCCTATAATTCACCCCTCCACTTT.

The CDR3 sequence: CASSSPYGSRVSIEAFF. The CDR3 bases are TGTGCCAGCAGCTCACCTTACGGCTCCCGGGTCTCTATAGAAGCTTTCTTT. V and J are TRBV5-6 and TRBJ1-1; no clear D. V gave up 3 bases and J gave up 8 bases, with 26 bases separating them. CDR3 length: 17 amino acids. Germline V CDR1 and CDR2: SGHDT, YYEEEE.

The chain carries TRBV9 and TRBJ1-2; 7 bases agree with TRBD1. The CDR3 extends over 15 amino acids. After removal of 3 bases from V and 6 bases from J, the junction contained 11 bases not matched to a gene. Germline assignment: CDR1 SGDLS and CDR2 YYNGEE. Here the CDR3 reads CASSGSDRIGNGYTF. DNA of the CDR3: TGTGCCAGCAGCGGATCGGACAGGATTGGGAATGGCTACACCTTC.

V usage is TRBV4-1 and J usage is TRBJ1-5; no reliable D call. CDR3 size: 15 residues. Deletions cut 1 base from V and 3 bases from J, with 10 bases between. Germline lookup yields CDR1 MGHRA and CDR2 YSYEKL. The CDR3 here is CASSQGISLNQPQHF. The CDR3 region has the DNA TGCGCCAGCAGCCAAGGCATATCACTCAATCAGCCCCAGCATTTT.

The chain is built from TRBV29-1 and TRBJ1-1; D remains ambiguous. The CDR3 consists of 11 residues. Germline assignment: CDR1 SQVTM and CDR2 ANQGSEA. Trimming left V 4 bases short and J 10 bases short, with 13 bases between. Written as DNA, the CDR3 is TGCAGCGTTGTAGGGAAACGGGGAGCTTTCTTT. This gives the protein CSVVGKRGAFF.

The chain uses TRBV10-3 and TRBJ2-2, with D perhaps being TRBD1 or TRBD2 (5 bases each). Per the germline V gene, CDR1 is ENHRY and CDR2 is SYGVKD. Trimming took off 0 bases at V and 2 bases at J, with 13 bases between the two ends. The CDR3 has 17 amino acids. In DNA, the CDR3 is TGTGCCATCAGTGAGTCCGGGGCAGGCCAAAACACCGGGGAGCTGTTTTTT. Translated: CAISESGAGQNTGELFF.

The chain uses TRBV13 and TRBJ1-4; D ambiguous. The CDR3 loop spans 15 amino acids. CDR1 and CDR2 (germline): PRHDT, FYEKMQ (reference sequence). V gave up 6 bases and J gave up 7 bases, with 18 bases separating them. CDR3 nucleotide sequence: TGTGCCAGCAGTGATTCCGGAGAACCCTCTGAAAAACTGTTTTTT. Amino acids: CASSDSGEPSEKLFF. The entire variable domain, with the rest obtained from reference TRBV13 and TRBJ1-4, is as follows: AAGVIQSPRHLIKEKRETATLKCYPIPRHDTVYWYQQGPGQDPQFLISFYEKMQSDKGSIPDRFSAQQFSDYHSELNMSSLELGDSALYFCASSDSGEPSEKLFFGSGTQLSVL.

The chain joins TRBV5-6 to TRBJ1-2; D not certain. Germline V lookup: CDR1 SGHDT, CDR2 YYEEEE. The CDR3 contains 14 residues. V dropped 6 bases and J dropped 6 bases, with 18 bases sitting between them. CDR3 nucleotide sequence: TGTGCCAGCACCTCGGTCGCAGGATCTAATGGCTACACCTTC. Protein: CASTSVAGSNGYTF.

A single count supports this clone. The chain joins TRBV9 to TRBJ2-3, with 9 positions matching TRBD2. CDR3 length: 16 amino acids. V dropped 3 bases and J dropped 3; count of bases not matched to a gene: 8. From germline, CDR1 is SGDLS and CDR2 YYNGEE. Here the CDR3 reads CASSAPYLAGTDTQYF. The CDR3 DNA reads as TGTGCCAGCAGCGCCCCCTACCTAGCGGGGACAGATACGCAGTATTTT.

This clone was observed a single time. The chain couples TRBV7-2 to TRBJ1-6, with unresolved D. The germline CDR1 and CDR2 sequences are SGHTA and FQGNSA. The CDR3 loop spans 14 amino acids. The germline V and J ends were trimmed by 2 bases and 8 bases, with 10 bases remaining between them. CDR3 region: CASSLPGGHSPLHF. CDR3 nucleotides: TGTGCCAGCAGCTTACCCGGAGGACATTCACCCCTCCACTTT.

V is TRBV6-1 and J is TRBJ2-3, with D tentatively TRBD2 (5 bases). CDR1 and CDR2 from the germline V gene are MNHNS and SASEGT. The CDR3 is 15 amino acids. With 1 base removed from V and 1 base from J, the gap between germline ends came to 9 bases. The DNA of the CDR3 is TGTGCCAGCAGTGAAGGGTGGGGAGGCACAGATACGCAGTATTTT. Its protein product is CASSEGWGGTDTQYF.

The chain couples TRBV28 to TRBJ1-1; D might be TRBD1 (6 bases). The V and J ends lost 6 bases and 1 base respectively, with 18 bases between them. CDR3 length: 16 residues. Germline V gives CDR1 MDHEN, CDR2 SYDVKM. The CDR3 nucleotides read TGTGCCAGCAGGTACCACGGGACAATCCAGAACACTGAAGCTTTCTTT. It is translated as CASRYHGTIQNTEAFF. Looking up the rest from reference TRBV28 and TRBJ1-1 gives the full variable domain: DVKVTQSSRYLVKRTGEKVFLECVQDMDHENMFWYRQDPGLGLRLIYFSYDVKMKEKGDIPEGYSVSREKKERFSLILESASTNQTSMYLCASRYHGTIQNTEAFFGQGTRLTVV.

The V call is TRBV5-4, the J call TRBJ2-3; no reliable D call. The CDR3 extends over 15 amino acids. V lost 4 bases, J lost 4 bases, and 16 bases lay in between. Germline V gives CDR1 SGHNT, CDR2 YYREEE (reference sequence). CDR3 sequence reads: CASSTDQRASDTQYF. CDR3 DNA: TGTGCCAGCAGCACCGACCAAAGGGCATCAGATACGCAGTATTTT. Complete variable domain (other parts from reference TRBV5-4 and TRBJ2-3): ETGVTQSPTHLIKTRGQQVTLRCSSQSGHNTVSWYQQALGQGPQFIFQYYREEENGRGNFPPRFSGLQFPNYSSELNVNALELDDSALYLCASSTDQRASDTQYFGPGTRLTVL.

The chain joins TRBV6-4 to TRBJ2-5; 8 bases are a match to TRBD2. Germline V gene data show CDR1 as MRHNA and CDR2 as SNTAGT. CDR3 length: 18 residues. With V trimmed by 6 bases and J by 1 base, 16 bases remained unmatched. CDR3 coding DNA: TGTGCCAGCAGGGACCAGTCCCGGGTCGGGGGGGCCCAAGAGACCCAGTACTTC. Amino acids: CASRDQSRVGGAQETQYF.